One and the same sample provided the 23 T cell receptor beta chains below, sequenced in a study of blood T cell repertoires in COVID-19. The data were produced by immunoSEQ multiplex PCR, yet TCRdb's version contains in-frame clones alone and is incomplete. The sample contains over 55,000 clones, 83% of which appear only once. The sequencing sample was made of peripheral blood. These receptors came from a man in his fifties with COVID-19, enrolled during active disease.

V and J are TRBV18 and TRBJ1-4, with D uncertain. CDR1 is KGHSH and CDR2 is LQKENI in the germline V gene. The CDR3 sequence is 13 residues long. V was shortened by 11 bases and J by 5 bases, with 15 bases between the two germline ends. DNA for the CDR3: TGTGCCGGGCAGGCCGGTCCCAATGAAAAACTGTTTTTT. This sequence encodes CAGQAGPNEKLFF.

The rearrangement links TRBV19 to TRBJ2-5; a weak D match, TRBD2 (5 bases). CDR1 is LNHDA, CDR2 SQIVND, per germline (reference sequence). With 7 bases removed from V and 9 bases from J, the gap between germline ends came to 15 bases. The CDR3 extends over 12 amino acids. CDR3 region: CASNGGPGSQYF. The CDR3 DNA reads TGTGCCAGTAACGGCGGGCCGGGGTCCCAGTACTTC.

This chain links TRBV28 with TRBJ1-2, with a weak D call TRBD1 (5 bases). Germline V gene data show CDR1 as MDHEN and CDR2 as SYDVKM. The CDR3 length is 12 residues. The ends were cut back, 6 bases at V and 3 bases at J, with 8 bases in the middle. CDR3: CASSVGDYGYTF. The CDR3 nucleotides are TGTGCCAGCAGCGTAGGGGACTATGGCTACACCTTC.

The chain carries TRBV19 and TRBJ1-6; 7 bases align to TRBD1. Germline loops: CDR1 LNHDA, CDR2 SQIVND (reference sequence). This CDR3 is built from 14 residues. Trimming removed 6 bases from V and 4 bases from J; junction bases left unmatched: 3. This CDR3 reads CASRGQSYNSPLHF. CDR3 coding DNA: TGTGCCAGTAGGGGACAGTCGTATAATTCACCCCTCCACTTT.

This chain connects TRBV5-4 to TRBJ2-3; 9 nucleotides match TRBD2. CDR3 length: 16 amino acids. Germline CDR1 SGHNT, CDR2 YYREEE (reference sequence). V lost 2 bases to trimming and J lost 3 bases; unmatched junction nucleotides: 7. The CDR3 loop is CASSFFRGRATDTQYF. DNA for the CDR3: TGTGCCAGCAGCTTCTTTCGCGGGAGGGCAACAGATACGCAGTATTTT.

The rearrangement links TRBV6-6 to TRBJ2-1; the match to TRBD1 covers 7 bases. Germline values: CDR1 MNHNY, CDR2 SVGAGI (reference sequence). V was clipped by 5 bases and J by 6 bases; unmatched bases: 13. This CDR3 is 16 amino acids long. CDR3 residues: CASSRALQGPINEQFF. CDR3 nucleotide sequence: TGTGCCAGCAGTCGAGCCCTACAGGGGCCGATCAATGAGCAGTTCTTC.

This clone was counted between two and nine times. The chain has TRBV4-1 and TRBJ1-5; D remains unclear. V lost 0 bases and J lost 5, with 14 bases in between. Per the germline V gene, CDR1 is MGHRA and CDR2 is YSYEKL. CDR3 size: 16 residues. CDR3 in amino acids: CASSQDSGRSYQPQHF. The DNA of the CDR3 is TGCGCCAGCAGCCAAGATTCGGGGAGAAGTTATCAGCCCCAGCATTTT.

The CDR3 bases are TGTGCCAGCAGCTTAGGAGAGGGAACTGAAGCTTTCTTT. It specifies CASSLGEGTEAFF. The chain has TRBV7-6 and TRBJ1-1; D unclear. Looked up from germline, CDR1 is SGHVS and CDR2 is FNYEAQ. The length of the CDR3 is 13 residues. V dropped 1 base and J dropped 5 bases, with 8 bases sitting between them.

The chain joins TRBV6-5 to TRBJ1-5; 7 bases fit TRBD1. Unmatched junction bases numbered 11, after V lost 6 bases and J lost 6 bases. Germline CDR1 MNHEY, CDR2 SVGAGI. The CDR3 length is 15 residues. DNA of the CDR3: TGTGCCAGCAGGCTCGGGGCAGGGGGTTTTCAGCCCCAGCATTTT. Its translation is CASRLGAGGFQPQHF.

CDR3 sequence reads: CASSSTQGARYNEQFF. The CDR3 bases are TGCGCCAGCAGCTCCACCCAGGGGGCGCGGTACAATGAGCAGTTCTTC. The chain combines TRBV5-1 with TRBJ2-1; 8 bases map to TRBD1. J gave up 4 bases and V 3 bases, and 9 bases lay outside the gene matches. CDR1 is SGHRS, CDR2 YFSETQ, per germline. The CDR3 extends over 16 amino acids.

V and J are TRBV29-1 and TRBJ2-5, with 8 nucleotides matching TRBD2. This CDR3 region has 13 residues. Germline V gene lookup returns CDR1 SQVTM and CDR2 ANQGSEA. V lost 7 bases to trimming and J lost 1 base; unmatched junction nucleotides: 5. CDR3 sequence reads: CSAWGLGQETQYF. The CDR3 DNA reads as TGCAGCGCCTGGGGACTAGGCCAAGAGACCCAGTACTTC.

The genes are TRBV30 and TRBJ2-7; 12 nucleotides align to TRBD2. Trimming at V came to 7 bases and at J to 0 bases, leaving 4 bases not matched to a gene. Germline CDR1 and CDR2: GTSNPN and SVGIG (reference sequence). The CDR3 spans 14 residues. CDR3 nucleotide sequence: TGTGCCTTGAGGACTAGCGGGAACTCCTACGAGCAGTACTTC. This codes for CALRTSGNSYEQYF.

The CDR3 region is CASSFGQGAGDGYTF. Here the CDR3 DNA reads TGTGCCAGCAGCTTCGGACAGGGGGCAGGGGATGGCTACACCTTC. The chain joins TRBV7-3 to TRBJ1-2; 11 bases are shared with TRBD1. This CDR3 is 15 amino acids long. Germline loops: CDR1 SGHTA, CDR2 FQGTGA. Trimming cost V 3 bases and J 6 bases; bases outside gene matches: 6.

CDR3 amino acids: CASSLSGRGDTQYF. CDR3 nucleotide sequence: TGTGCCAGCAGCCTAAGCGGGAGGGGAGATACGCAGTATTTT. This chain connects TRBV3-1 (or the pseudogene TRBV3-2) to TRBJ2-3; 10 bases line up with TRBD2. Trimming took 4 bases from V and 5 from J; bases not matched to a gene: 3. The CDR3 runs to 14 residues. Germline values: CDR1 LGHDT, CDR2 YNNKEL (reference sequence).

The V and J genes are TRBV5-1 and TRBJ2-1; D may be TRBD1 (5 bases). V lost 3 bases and J 9 bases, leaving 13 bases between the germline ends. There are 13 residues in the CDR3. Germline-derived CDR1 and CDR2 are SGHRS and YFSETQ. The CDR3 DNA is TGCGCCAGCAGCTCCTCATGGGGCGGTGAGCAGTTCTTC. This gives the protein CASSSSWGGEQFF. Together with reference TRBV5-1 and TRBJ2-1, the CDR3 gives the full variable domain: KAGVTQTPRYLIKTRGQQVTLSCSPISGHRSVSWYQQTPGQGLQFLFEYFSETQRNKGNFPGRFSGRQFSNSRSEMNVSTLELGDSALYLCASSSSWGGEQFFGPGTRLTVL.

V usage is TRBV7-9 and J usage is TRBJ2-5; D is unclear. Germline V gene data show CDR1 as SEHNR and CDR2 as FQNEAQ (reference sequence). The CDR3 consists of 14 residues. V lost 4 bases, J lost 1 base, and 10 bases lay in between. The CDR3 coding sequence is TGTGCCAGCAGCTCCATCCCGGGCCAAGAGACCCAGTACTTC. Amino acids: CASSSIPGQETQYF.

The rearrangement uses TRBV11-2 and TRBJ2-6, with 7 bases that match TRBD1. This CDR3 spans 19 amino acids. V shed 5 bases and J 0 bases; nucleotides not matched to a gene: 13. In germline, CDR1 is SGHAT, CDR2 FQNNGV. The CDR3 DNA reads TGTGCCAGCAGCCTCAACAGGGGACCCACGCACTCTGGGGCCAACGTCCTGACTTTC. Amino acid sequence: CASSLNRGPTHSGANVLTF.

This chain links TRBV10-2 with TRBJ1-2; 7 bases line up with TRBD1. Germline values: CDR1 WSHSY, CDR2 SAAADI. Germline trimming cut 3 bases from V and 8 bases from J; bases unmatched to any gene: 6. The CDR3 runs to 13 residues. The CDR3 spells CASSEGGARGYTF. DNA of the CDR3: TGCGCCAGCAGTGAAGGGGGCGCAAGAGGCTACACCTTC.

The chain links TRBV30 to TRBJ2-7, with TRBD2 matching over 10 bases. The CDR3 totals 13 residues. CDR1 and CDR2 (germline): GTSNPN, SVGIG (reference sequence). Unmatched junction bases numbered 7, after V lost 7 bases and J lost 4 bases. Written as DNA, the CDR3 is TGTGCCTACGGAGCGGGAGGGCTGTACGAGCAGTACTTC. Its translation is CAYGAGGLYEQYF. Using reference TRBV30 and TRBJ2-7 for the parts outside the CDR3, the full variable domain is SQTIHQWPATLVQPVGSPLSLECTVEGTSNPNLYWYRQAAGRGLQLLFYSVGIGQISSEVPQNLSASRPQDRQFILSSKKLLLSDSGFYLCAYGAGGLYEQYFGPGTRLTVT.

V gene TRBV27 combines with J gene TRBJ2-7; a possible D gene is TRBD1 (5 bases). Trimming took 5 bases from V and 2 from J, leaving 13 bases between them. The CDR3 extends over 14 amino acids. Germline CDR1 and CDR2: MNHEY and SMNVEV (reference sequence). The CDR3 reads CASSRNRLAYEQYF. Written as DNA, the CDR3 is TGTGCCAGCAGTCGGAACAGGCTTGCCTACGAGCAGTACTTC.

This chain connects TRBV6-5 to TRBJ1-6; 12 positions match TRBD1. This CDR3 comprises 15 residues. With 6 bases clipped from V and 10 bases from J, the junction kept 7 bases outside the gene matches. From germline, CDR1 is MNHEY and CDR2 SVGAGI. The CDR3 DNA sequence: TGTGCCAGCAGCATGGGACAGGGGGCGCAGTCACCCCTCCACTTT. Translated, it gives CASSMGQGAQSPLHF.

The chain links TRBV28 to TRBJ1-4, with D unclear. The V gene's germline CDR1 is MDHEN and CDR2 SYDVKM. This CDR3 is 14 amino acids long. The V gene lost 3 bases and the J gene lost 8 bases, with 13 bases spanning the gap. The CDR3 region has the DNA TGTGCCAGCAGTTTGAGAGGCCTTGGCGAAAAACTGTTTTTT. It yields the protein CASSLRGLGEKLFF.

The chain couples TRBV7-2 to TRBJ2-3; TRBD2 might be the D (5 bases). This CDR3 has 15 residues. Per germline, CDR1 SGHTA and CDR2 FQGNSA. Trimming removed 1 base from V and 0 bases from J, with 8 bases in between. CDR3 amino acids: CASSLEGVSTDTQYF. The DNA for the CDR3 is TGTGCCAGCAGCTTAGAGGGAGTGAGCACAGATACGCAGTATTTT.